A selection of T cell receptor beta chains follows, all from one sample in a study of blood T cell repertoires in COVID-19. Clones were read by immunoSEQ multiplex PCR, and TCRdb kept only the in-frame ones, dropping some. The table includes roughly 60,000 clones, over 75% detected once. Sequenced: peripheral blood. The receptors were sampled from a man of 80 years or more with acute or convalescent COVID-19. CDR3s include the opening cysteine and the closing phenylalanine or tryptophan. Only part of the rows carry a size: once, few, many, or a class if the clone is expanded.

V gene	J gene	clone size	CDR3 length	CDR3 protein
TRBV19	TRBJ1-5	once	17	CASKRGGQGGVQQPQHF
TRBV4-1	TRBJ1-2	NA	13	CASSQDGGYGYTF
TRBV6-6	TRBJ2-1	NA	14	CASKRVSDYNEQFF
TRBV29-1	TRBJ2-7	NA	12	CSVETGGDEQYF
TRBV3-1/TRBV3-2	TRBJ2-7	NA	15	CASSPTGRGNYEQYF
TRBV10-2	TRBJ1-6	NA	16	CASSEWSGGLDSPLHF
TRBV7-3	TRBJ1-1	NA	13	CASSFVGPGEAFF
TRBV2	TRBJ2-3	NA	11	CASTSTDTQYF
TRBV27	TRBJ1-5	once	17	CASSPQGELGVDQPQHF
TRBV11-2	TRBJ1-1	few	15	CASSLDRTASGGAFF
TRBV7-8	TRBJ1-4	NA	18	CASSFLKGGNRDSEKLFF
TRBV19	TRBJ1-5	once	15	CASSIGRGPLQPQHF
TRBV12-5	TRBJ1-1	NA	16	CASGFFPREMNTEAFF
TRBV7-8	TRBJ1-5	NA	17	CASTVRGRGLSNQPQHF
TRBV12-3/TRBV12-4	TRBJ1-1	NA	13	CASSLMGATEAFF
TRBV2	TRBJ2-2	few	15	CASSDVGQGIGELFF
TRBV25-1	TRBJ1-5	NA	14	CASSPGGSNQPQHF
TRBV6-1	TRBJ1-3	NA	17	CASSEKQGWAAGNTIYF
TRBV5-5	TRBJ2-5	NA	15	CASTQTLQGRETQYF
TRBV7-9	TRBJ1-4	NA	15	CASSGRTGSWEKLFF
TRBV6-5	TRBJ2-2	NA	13	CASRSIPSGELFF
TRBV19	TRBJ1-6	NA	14	CASSISFAESPLHF
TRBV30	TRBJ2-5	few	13	CACSTGGAETQYF
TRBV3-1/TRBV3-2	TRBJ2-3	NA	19	CASSQERQGVGGYTDTQYF
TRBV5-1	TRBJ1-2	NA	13	CASSLGAGYGYTF
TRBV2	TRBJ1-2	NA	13	CASSEARVDGYTF
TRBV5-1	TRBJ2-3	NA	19	CASSSGLVPGTRGPDTQYF
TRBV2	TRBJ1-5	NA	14	CASTAGQANQPQHF
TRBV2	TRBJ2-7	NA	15	CASSDQQALTYEQYF
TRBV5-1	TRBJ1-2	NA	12	CASSTGLRGYTF
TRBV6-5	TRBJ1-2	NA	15	CASTPGRNINYGYTF
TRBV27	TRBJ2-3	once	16	CASSYWRAKGTDTQYF
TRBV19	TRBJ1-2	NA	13	CASSSGGNYGYTF
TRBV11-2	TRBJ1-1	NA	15	CASSSQRVGNTEAFF
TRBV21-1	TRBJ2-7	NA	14	CASNPRGETYEQYF
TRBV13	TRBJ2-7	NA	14	CASSSRTGTYEQYF
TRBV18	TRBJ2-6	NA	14	CASSGVAGANVLTF
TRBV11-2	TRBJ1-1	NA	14	CASSSDRVPYEAFF
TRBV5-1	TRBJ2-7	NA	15	CASSLEDRTSREQYF
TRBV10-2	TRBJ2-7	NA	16	CASRKGLAGGPYEQYF
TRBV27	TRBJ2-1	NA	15	CASSLTSGGVVEQFF
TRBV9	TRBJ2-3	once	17	CASSAGPSGGYTDTQYF
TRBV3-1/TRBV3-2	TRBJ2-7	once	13	CASSRRLGDEQYF
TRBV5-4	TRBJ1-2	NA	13	CASSLDRGFGYTF
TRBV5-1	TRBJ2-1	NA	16	CASSLNAGVSYNEQFF
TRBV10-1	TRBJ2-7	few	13	CASSDSGRYEQYF
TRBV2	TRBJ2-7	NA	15	CASSSRGTGAYEQYF
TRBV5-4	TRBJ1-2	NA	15	CASSLSRGFNYGYTF
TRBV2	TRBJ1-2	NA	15	CASSEGTGGLGGYTF
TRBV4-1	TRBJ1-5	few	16	CASSQDATGGGRAQHF